This T cell receptor (beta chain) is drawn from a study of naive and memory T cell subsets. Both TRBC1 and TRBC2 were covered by a beta constant-region primer of two equimolar oligonucleotides. Ligated cDNA was amplified by four rounds of PCR with nested alpha and beta constant-region primers and SP2. TCRdb re-called the UMI-ligation and nested PCR reads with MiXCR, one entry per CDR3 protein. The top ten hold 3.4% of the sample, which has approximately 29,000 distinct CDR3 sequences, around a sixth seen once. This CDR3 comprises 16 residues. With 5 bases removed from V and 2 bases from J, the gap between germline ends came to 17 bases. Germline loops: CDR1 MGHDK, CDR2 SYGVNS.

Source material: effector memory CD4+ T cells from blood. Subset: effector memory, CD45RA- CD27-. V is TRBV25-1 and J is TRBJ2-3; TRBD2 might be the D (7 bases). This TCR was sampled from a human donor in good health. The CDR3 DNA sequence: TGTGCCAGCAGTCTGGGGGGGGCGGGGAACACAGATACGCAGTATTTT. This codes for CASSLGGAGNTDTQYF.